Listed below are T cell receptor beta chains from one sample, sequenced in a study of shared clonotypes between healthy human individuals. Clones were sequenced by immunoSEQ multiplex PCR, and TCRdb holds only the in-frame ones, with some missing. The data show 2 million to 2.5 million clones, with more than 80% seen just once and 0.39% held by the top ten. The sequencing input was naive CD4+ T cells from PBMCs. The receptors come from a man in his late teens or twenties in good health. Some clones in this sample may be carry-over from other donors' samples. The CDR3 runs from the conserved cysteine through the conserved F or W. The D gene is left open where the match is weak. Only part of the rows carry a size: once, few, many, or a class if the clone is expanded.

TRBV28	TRBD2	-	TRBJ2-7	CASRSGLAGVEQYF	TGTGCCAGCCGCTCCGGGCTAGCGGGAGTCGAGCAGTACTTC
TRBV6-1	-	-	TRBJ1-1	CASSEASWSTEAFF	TGTGCCAGCAGTGAAGCGTCGTGGAGCACTGAAGCTTTCTTT
TRBV28	TRBD1	-	TRBJ2-7	CASSPPTGTGGYEQYF	TGTGCCAGCAGCCCGCCAACCGGGACAGGGGGCTACGAGCAGTACTTC
TRBV7-2	-	-	TRBJ2-7	CASSLKRDEQYF	TGTGCCAGCAGCTTAAAGCGGGACGAGCAGTACTTC
TRBV19	TRBD1	-	TRBJ2-7	CASSIKVGTGLISYEQYF	TGTGCCAGTAGTATAAAGGTAGGGACAGGGCTCATCTCCTACGAGCAGTACTTC
TRBV20-1	-	-	TRBJ2-4	CSASGNIQYF	TGCAGTGCTAGCGGAAACATTCAGTACTTC
TRBV7-2	TRBD2	-	TRBJ2-7	CASSSRDGTSGTPYEQYF	TGTGCCAGCAGCTCCCGGGACGGTACTAGCGGTACCCCCTACGAGCAGTACTTC
TRBV19	TRBD1	-	TRBJ1-1	CASSTGQGVSEAFF	TGTGCCAGTAGTACCGGACAGGGGGTATCTGAAGCTTTCTTT
TRBV7-9	TRBD2	once	TRBJ2-1	CASSLAVVGGPGNEQFF	TGTGCCAGCAGCTTAGCTGTCGTGGGAGGGCCAGGGAATGAGCAGTTCTTC
TRBV25-1	-	-	TRBJ2-7	CASSDDRYTYEQYF	TGTGCCAGCAGTGATGACAGGTATACCTACGAGCAGTACTTC
TRBV19	TRBD2	-	TRBJ2-1	CASSISPSGKEEQFF	TGTGCCAGTAGTATCTCTCCTAGCGGGAAGGAAGAGCAGTTCTTC
TRBV6-4	TRBD1	-	TRBJ1-5	CASLYTGTGFDQPQHF	TGTGCCAGCCTGTATACCGGGACAGGGTTTGACCAGCCCCAGCATTTT
TRBV10-3	-	-	TRBJ2-2	CAISKQDGRNGELFF	TGTGCCATCAGCAAACAGGACGGCCGGAACGGGGAGCTGTTTTTT
TRBV6-4	-	-	TRBJ1-5	CASSVESNQPQHF	TGTGCCAGCAGTGTGGAGAGCAATCAGCCCCAGCATTTT
TRBV9	-	-	TRBJ1-3	CASSPEITGNTIYF	TGTGCCAGCAGCCCAGAGATTACTGGAAACACCATATATTTT
TRBV29-1	-	-	TRBJ2-1	CSSRLRANEQFF	TGCAGCTCCCGGCTGAGGGCAAATGAGCAGTTCTTC
TRBV7-9	-	-	TRBJ2-3	CASATPAWDTQYF	TGTGCCAGCGCAACCCCAGCGTGGGATACGCAGTATTTT
TRBV28	-	-	TRBJ1-2	CASTQPGRPSTF	TGTGCCAGCACGCAACCGGGACGGCCATCCACCTTC
TRBV10-3	-	-	TRBJ2-5	CAISPLRGVETQYF	TGTGCCATCAGCCCCTTGAGGGGTGTCGAGACCCAGTACTTC
TRBV18	TRBD2	once	TRBJ2-7	CASSPGLAGYYEQYF	TGTGCCAGCTCACCGGGACTAGCGGGTTACTACGAGCAGTACTTC
TRBV7-2	-	-	TRBJ1-1	CASSLAQGGSNTEAFF	TGTGCCAGCAGCTTAGCGCAGGGAGGCTCGAACACTGAAGCTTTCTTT
TRBV11-2	-	-	TRBJ2-7	CASSPKRAYEQYF	TGTGCCAGCAGCCCGAAGCGGGCATACGAGCAGTACTTC
TRBV11-3	-	-	TRBJ2-1	CASSFFGGTDNEQFF	TGTGCCAGCAGCTTTTTCGGCGGGACGGACAATGAGCAGTTCTTC
TRBV27	-	-	TRBJ1-5	CASSPTTGNGNQPQHF	TGTGCCAGCAGTCCCACCACAGGGAATGGCAATCAGCCCCAGCATTTT
TRBV6-4	TRBD2	-	TRBJ2-7	CASSDEAGSYEQYF	TGTGCCAGCAGTGATGAAGCGGGAAGCTACGAGCAGTACTTC
TRBV11-2	-	-	TRBJ2-7	CASSDHRSYEQYF	TGTGCCAGCAGCGATCACAGGTCCTACGAGCAGTACTTC
TRBV7-9	-	-	TRBJ1-1	CASSLQANTEAFF	TGTGCCAGCAGCTTACAAGCAAACACTGAAGCTTTCTTT
TRBV27	-	-	TRBJ2-1	CASSYGQGGGEQFF	TGTGCCAGCAGTTACGGACAGGGAGGGGGTGAGCAGTTCTTC
TRBV6-5	-	-	TRBJ2-3	CASREFSSTDTQYF	TGTGCCAGCAGGGAATTTTCTAGCACAGATACGCAGTATTTT
TRBV10-3	-	-	TRBJ1-2	CAIRDLNRSTNYGYTF	TGTGCCATCAGAGATCTAAACAGGAGCACGAACTATGGCTACACCTTC
TRBV5-1	-	-	TRBJ1-5	CASSFREGQPQHF	TGCGCCAGCAGTTTTAGGGAAGGTCAGCCCCAGCATTTT